This T cell receptor (beta chain) originates from a study of blood T cell repertoires in COVID-19 (dated by TCRdb to about 2020). At the level of the whole study: Samples from collaborators originated in the United States, Italy and Spain and spanned both the acute and convalescent phases of COVID-19. The material from the prospective study consisted of cDNA or gDNA derived from T cells, B-cell-depleted T cells, or PBMCs. Subjects who had been exposed to COVID-19, were actively infected with it, or had recovered from it provided the deeply sampled blood TCRbeta repertoires that made up the dataset. The repertoires were released in a freely available public database intended as a resource for research on the immune response to SARS-CoV-2. Samples came from the ongoing ImmuneRACE study (first 160 participants) plus 1,254 subjects from 6 global collaborators. A de-identified subject ID, COVID-19 status, age in years and sex were almost always included in the sample metadata. Where available, HLA class I and class II types were obtained from metadata supplied by the sample provider rather than from assay-based typing.

The research as a whole found: How much clinical and demographic metadata was included differed by source and by participant, and the metadata was provided uncurated.

A single count supports this clone. Its antigen specificity is not known. No much larger clone is present one base from it, and per-base qualities are unavailable. Collaborating institutions collected whole blood in K2EDTA tubes following their own protocols. Collaborator samples were shipped for TCRbeta analysis as frozen whole blood, isolated PBMCs, or DNA extracted from either sample type. TCRbeta CDR3 regions were amplified from genomic DNA using the immunoSEQ Assay, a bias-controlled multiplex PCR. As for how the authors treated the data: Within the assay, amplification of reference gene primers was used to estimate how many nucleated cells each sample contained. To quantify the absolute abundance of each unique TCRbeta CDR3 rearrangement, sequence reads were collapsed and filtered. Productive Simpson clonality was computed per sample as the square root of Simpson's diversity index over productive rearrangements. Not all clones reach the TCRdb copy of this immuneACCESS table, which keeps in-frame sequences only. Checked studies attribute under half of the gap to unresolved V genes and leave the rest unexplained. V and J calls and clone size come straight from that table; D and trimming were deduced from the DNA. In this sample the table shows 55,000 to 65,000 clones, about four fifths of which occur a single time. The ten largest clonotypes hold around 3.4% of the sample.

Trimming removed 5 bases from V and 2 bases from J, leaving 13 bases between the germline ends. There are 14 amino acids in the CDR3, from cysteine to phenylalanine inclusive. CDR3 DNA only is kept here, 42 bases in frame from base 1. From the germline V gene, CDR1 is SQVTM and CDR2 is ANQGSEA. This chain joins TRBV29-1 to TRBJ2-1; the best D guess is TRBD1, with 6 bases matching. This clonotype was sampled from a woman older than 75 with acute or convalescent COVID-19. Material: peripheral blood. The CDR3: CSVKTGLAYNEQFF. The sequence in DNA is TGCAGCGTTAAAACAGGGTTGGCCTACAATGAGCAGTTCTTC.